This T cell receptor beta chain was identified during a study of T-cell memory formation after mild COVID-19. As for the study in general: Largely, TCR clusters stayed within a single donor. Broader study findings: Clones shrinking between day 15 and 85 showed a balanced CD4/CD8 split, and those that grew later tilted toward CD4+. Nothing confirmed that second-wave clones peaking on day 37 were specific for SARS-CoV-2. Cross-reactive memory seemingly joined, as some responding clones were found in pre-infection memory.

This CDR3 has 12 amino acids. The germline CDR1 and CDR2 sequences are MNHEY and SMNVEV (reference sequence). Trimming removed 3 bases at V and 10 bases at J, with 10 bases between. Via MiXCR, TCRdb re-called the 5' RACE reads, giving one row per CDR3 protein. The sample lists about 58,000 distinct CDR3 sequences; 28% were seen once. In the case of this clonotype: Its matching antigen is unknown.

The sequence came from a man younger than 30 who had mild COVID-19 (a few samples of this study predate the infection). Cell type and time point are not known. V gene TRBV27 combines with J gene TRBJ2-1; D ambiguous. Sequenced input: PBMCs or a T cell subset sorted from them (not recorded which). The CDR3 nucleotides are TGTGCCAGCAGTTTCGGAGTGGAGGAGCAGTTCTTC. It specifies CASSFGVEEQFF.